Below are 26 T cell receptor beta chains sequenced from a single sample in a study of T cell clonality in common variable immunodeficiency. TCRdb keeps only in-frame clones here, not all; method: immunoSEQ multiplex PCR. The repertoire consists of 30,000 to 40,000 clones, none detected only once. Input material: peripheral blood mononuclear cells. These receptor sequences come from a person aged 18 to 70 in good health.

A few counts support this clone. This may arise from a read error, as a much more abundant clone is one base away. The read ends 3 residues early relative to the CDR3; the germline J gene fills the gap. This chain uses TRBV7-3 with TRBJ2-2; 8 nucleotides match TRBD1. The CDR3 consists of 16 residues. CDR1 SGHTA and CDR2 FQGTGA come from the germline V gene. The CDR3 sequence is CASSRAGGGGANVLFF. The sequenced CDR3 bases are TGTGCCAGCAGCCGTGCAGGGGGCGGAGGGGCCAACGTG.

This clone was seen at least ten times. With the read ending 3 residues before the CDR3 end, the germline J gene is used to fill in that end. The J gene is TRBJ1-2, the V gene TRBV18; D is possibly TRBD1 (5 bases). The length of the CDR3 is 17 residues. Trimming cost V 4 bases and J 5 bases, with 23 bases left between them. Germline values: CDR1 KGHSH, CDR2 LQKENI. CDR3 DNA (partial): TGTGCCAGCTCACAAGCAACAGGCCCCTATTTCGAGTATGGC. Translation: CASSQATGPYFEYG. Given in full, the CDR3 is CASSQATGPYFEYGYTF.

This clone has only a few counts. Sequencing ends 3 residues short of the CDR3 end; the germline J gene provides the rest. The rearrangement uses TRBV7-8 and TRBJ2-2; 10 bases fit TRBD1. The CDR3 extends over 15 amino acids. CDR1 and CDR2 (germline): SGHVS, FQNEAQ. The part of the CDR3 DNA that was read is TGTGCCAGCAGCTCCGACAGGGGGCCGTGGAAAAAG. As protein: CASSSDRGPWKK. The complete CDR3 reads CASSSDRGPWKKLFF.

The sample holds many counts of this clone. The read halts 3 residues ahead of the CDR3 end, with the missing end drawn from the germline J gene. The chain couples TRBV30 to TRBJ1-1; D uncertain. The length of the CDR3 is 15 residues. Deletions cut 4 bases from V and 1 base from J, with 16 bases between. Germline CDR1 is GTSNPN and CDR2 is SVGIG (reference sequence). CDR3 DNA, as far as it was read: TGTGCCTGGACCTCAGGAGGTCCAACGAACACTGAA. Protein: CAWTSGGPTNTE. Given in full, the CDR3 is CAWTSGGPTNTEAFF.

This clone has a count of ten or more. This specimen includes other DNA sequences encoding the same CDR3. The CDR3 protein is CSARDGSGGNQPQHF. The CDR3 bases that were read are TGCAGTGCTAGAGATGGGTCCGGGGGCAATCAGCCC. The genes are TRBV20-1 and TRBJ1-5; D gene ambiguous. The read halts 3 residues ahead of the CDR3 end, with the missing end drawn from the germline J gene. Germline V gene data show CDR1 as DFQATT and CDR2 as SNEGSKA (reference sequence). The CDR3 spans 15 residues. V was clipped by 0 bases and J by 2 bases, with 11 bases between them.

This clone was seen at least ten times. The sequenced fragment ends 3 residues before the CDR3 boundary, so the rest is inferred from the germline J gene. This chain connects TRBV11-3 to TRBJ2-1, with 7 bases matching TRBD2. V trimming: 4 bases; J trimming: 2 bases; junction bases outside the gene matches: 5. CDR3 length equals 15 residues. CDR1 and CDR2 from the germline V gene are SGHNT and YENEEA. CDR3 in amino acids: CASSYSGTTYNEQFF. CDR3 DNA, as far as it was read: TGTGCCAGCAGCTATTCCGGGACTACCTACAATGAG.

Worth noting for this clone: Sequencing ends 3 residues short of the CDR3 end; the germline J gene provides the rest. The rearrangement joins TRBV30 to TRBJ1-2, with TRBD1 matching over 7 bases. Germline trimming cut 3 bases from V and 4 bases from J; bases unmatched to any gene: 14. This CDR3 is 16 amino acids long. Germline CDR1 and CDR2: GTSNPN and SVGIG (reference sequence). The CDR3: CAWSGQLGGAGYGYTF. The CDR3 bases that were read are TGTGCCTGGAGCGGGCAATTAGGGGGCGCTGGCTATGGC.

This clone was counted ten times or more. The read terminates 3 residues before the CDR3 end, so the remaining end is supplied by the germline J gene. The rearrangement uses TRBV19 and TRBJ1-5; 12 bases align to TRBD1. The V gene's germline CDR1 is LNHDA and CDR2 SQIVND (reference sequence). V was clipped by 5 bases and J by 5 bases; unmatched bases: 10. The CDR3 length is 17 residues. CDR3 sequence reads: CASSPKPGQGAHQPQHF. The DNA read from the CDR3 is TGTGCCAGTAGTCCGAAACCGGGACAGGGGGCTCATCAGCCC.

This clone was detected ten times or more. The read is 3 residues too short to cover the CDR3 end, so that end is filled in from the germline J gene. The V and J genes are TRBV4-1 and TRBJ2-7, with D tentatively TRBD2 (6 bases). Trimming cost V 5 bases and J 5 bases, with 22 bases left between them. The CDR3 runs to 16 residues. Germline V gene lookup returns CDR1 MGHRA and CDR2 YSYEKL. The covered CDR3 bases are TGCGCCAGCAGCTGGGTGGTCCCCGGGGGAATTAACGAG. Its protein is CASSWVVPGGINE. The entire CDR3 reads CASSWVVPGGINEQYF.

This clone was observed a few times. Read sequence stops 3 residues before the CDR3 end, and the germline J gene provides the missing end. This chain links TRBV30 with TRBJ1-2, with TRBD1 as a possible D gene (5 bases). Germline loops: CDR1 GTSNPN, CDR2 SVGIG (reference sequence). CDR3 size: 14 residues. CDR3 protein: CAWIHGTSTDTYTF. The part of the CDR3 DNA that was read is TGTGCCTGGATACACGGGACTAGTACAGATACC.

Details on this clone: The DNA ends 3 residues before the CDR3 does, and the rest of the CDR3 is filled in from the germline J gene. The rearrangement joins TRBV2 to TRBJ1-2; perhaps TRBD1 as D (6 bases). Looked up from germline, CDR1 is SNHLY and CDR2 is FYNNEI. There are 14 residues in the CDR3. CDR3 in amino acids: CASLGGLAGDTYTF. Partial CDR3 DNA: TGTGCCAGCCTAGGGGGACTAGCGGGAGACACC.

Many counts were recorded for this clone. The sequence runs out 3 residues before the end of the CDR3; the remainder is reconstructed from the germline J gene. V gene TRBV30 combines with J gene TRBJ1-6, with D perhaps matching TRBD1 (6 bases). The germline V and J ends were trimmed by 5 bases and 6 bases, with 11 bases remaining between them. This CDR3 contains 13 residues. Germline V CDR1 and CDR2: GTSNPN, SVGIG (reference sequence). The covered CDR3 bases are TGTGCCTGGGGCAAGGACAGTAATTCACCC. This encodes CAWGKDSNSP. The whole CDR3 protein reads CAWGKDSNSPLHF.

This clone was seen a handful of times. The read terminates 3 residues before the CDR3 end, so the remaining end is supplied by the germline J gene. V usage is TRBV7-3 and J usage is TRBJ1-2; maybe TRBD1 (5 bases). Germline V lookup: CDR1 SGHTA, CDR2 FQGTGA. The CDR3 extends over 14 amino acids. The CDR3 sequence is CASSPETASYDYTF. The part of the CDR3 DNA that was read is TGTGCCAGCAGCCCAGAGACAGCATCCTACGAC. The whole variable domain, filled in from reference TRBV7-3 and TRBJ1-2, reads GAGVSQTPSNKVTEKGKYVELRCDPISGHTALYWYRQSLGQGPEFLIYFQGTGAADDSGLPNDRFFAVRPEGSVSTLKIQRTERGDSAVYLCASSPETASYDYTFGSGTRLTVV.

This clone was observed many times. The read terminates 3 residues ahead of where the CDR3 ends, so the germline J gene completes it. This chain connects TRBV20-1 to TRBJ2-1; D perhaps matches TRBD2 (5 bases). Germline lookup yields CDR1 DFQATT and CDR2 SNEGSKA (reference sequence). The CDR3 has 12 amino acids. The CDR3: CSTERSYNEQFF. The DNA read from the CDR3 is TGCAGCACCGAGCGGAGCTACAATGAG.

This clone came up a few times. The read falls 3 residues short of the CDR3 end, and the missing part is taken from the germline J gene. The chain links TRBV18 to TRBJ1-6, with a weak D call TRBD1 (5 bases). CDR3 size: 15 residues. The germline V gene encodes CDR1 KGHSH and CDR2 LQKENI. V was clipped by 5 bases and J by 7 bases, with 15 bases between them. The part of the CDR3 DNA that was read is TGTGCCAGCTCAGAGACAGCGGGGGGAAATTCACCC. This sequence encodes CASSETAGGNSP. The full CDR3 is CASSETAGGNSPLHF. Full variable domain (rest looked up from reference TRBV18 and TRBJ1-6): NAGVMQNPRHLVRRRGQEARLRCSPMKGHSHVYWYRQLPEEGLKFMVYLQKENIIDESGMPKERFSAEFPKEGPSILRIQQVVRGDSAAYFCASSETAGGNSPLHFGNGTRLTVT.

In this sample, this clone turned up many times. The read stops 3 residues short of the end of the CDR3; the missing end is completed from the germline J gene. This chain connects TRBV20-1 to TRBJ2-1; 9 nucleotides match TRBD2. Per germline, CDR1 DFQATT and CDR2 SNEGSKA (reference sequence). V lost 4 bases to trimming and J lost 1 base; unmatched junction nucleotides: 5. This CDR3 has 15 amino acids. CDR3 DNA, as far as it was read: TGCAGTGCTATAGCGGGAGTATGGTCCTACAATGAG. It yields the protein CSAIAGVWSYNE. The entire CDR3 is CSAIAGVWSYNEQFF.

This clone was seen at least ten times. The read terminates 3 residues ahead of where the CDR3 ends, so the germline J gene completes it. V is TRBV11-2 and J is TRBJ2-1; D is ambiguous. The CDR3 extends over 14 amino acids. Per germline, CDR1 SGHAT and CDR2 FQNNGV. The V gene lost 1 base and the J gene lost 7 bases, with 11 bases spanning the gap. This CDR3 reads CASSLVLYPNEQFF. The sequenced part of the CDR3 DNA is TGTGCCAGCAGCTTAGTTCTGTATCCTAATGAG.

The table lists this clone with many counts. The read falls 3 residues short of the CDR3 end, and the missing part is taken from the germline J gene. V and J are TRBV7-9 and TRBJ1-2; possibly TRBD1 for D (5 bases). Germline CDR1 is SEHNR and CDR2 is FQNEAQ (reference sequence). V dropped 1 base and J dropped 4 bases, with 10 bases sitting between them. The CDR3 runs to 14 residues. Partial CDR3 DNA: TGTGCCAGCAGCTTAGGACAGCCGATCTATGGC. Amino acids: CASSLGQPIYG. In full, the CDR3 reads CASSLGQPIYGYTF.

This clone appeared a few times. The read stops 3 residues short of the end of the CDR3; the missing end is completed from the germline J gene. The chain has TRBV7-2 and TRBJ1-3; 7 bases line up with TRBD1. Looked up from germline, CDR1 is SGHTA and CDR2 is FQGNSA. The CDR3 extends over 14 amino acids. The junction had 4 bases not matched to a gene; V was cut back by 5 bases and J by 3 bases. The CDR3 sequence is CASSPRDSGNTIYF. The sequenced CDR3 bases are TGTGCCAGCAGCCCGAGGGACAGTGGAAACACC.

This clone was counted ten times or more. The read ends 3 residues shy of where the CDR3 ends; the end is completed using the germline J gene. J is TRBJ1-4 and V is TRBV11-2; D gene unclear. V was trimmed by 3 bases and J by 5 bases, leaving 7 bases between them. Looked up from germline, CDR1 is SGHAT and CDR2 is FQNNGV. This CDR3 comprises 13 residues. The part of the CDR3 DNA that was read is TGTGCCAGCAGCTTTTCTACCAATGAAAAA. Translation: CASSFSTNEK. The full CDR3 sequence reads CASSFSTNEKLFF.

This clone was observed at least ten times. CDR3 DNA (partial): TGTGCCAGCAGCGCCCCGACAGCTAACTATGGC. Translated, it gives CASSAPTANYG. The whole CDR3 protein is CASSAPTANYGYTF. The chain recombines TRBV7-9 with TRBJ1-2; weak D call: TRBD1 (5 bases). The CDR3 goes on 3 residues after the read ends, and that part is filled in from the germline J gene. The CDR3 is 14 amino acids. Looked up from germline, CDR1 is SEHNR and CDR2 is FQNEAQ (reference sequence). V shed 5 bases and J shed 0 bases, with 10 bases lying between them.

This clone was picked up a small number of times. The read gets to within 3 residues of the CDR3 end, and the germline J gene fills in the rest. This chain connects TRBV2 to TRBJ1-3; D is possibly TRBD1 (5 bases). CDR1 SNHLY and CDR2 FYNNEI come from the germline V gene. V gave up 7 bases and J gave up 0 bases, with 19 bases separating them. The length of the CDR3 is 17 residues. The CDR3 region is CASTGQSSSHSGNTIYF. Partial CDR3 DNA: TGTGCCAGCACCGGACAAAGCTCAAGTCACTCTGGAAACACC.

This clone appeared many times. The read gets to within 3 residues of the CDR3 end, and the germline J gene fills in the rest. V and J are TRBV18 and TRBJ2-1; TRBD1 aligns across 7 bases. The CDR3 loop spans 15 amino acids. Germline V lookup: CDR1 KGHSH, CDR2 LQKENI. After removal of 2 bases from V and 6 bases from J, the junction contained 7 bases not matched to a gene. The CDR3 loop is CASSPKQGFGNEQFF. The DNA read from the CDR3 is TGTGCCAGCTCACCAAAACAGGGGTTCGGCAATGAG.

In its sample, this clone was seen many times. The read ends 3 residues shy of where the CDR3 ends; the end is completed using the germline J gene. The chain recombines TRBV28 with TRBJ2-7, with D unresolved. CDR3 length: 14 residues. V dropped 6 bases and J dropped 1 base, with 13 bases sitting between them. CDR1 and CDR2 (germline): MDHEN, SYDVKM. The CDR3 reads CASSLALSSYEQYF. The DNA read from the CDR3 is TGTGCCAGCAGCCTCGCACTAAGTTCCTACGAG. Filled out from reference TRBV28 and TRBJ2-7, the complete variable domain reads DVKVTQSSRYLVKRTGEKVFLECVQDMDHENMFWYRQDPGLGLRLIYFSYDVKMKEKGDIPEGYSVSREKKERFSLILESASTNQTSMYLCASSLALSSYEQYFGPGTRLTVT.

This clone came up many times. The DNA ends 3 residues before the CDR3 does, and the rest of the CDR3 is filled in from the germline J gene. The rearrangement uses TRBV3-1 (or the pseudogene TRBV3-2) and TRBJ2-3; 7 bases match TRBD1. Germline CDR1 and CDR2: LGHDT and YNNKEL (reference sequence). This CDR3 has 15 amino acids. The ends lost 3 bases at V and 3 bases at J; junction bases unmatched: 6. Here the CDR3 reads CASSHTGDFTDTQYF. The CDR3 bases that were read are TGTGCCAGCAGCCACACAGGGGATTTTACAGATACG.

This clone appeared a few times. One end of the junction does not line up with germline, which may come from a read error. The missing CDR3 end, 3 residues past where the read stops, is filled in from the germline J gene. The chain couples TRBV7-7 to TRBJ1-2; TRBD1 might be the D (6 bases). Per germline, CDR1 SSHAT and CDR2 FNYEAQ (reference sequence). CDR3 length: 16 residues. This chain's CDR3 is CASSSSRGSSYNDYTF. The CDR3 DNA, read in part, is TGTGCTAGCAGCTCATCGAGGGGGAGCTCCTACAATGAC.